The sequence of this T cell receptor beta chain was determined in a study of OX40 agonist ivuxolimab in advanced cancers. Sequenced by immunoSEQ multiplex PCR; TCRdb stores in-frame clones only, minus some. The sample yields about 58,000 clones, 88% seen once. Germline V gives CDR1 DFQATT, CDR2 SNEGSKA (reference sequence). CDR3 length: 11 amino acids. Trimming removed 0 bases from V and 7 bases from J, with 7 bases in between. Sequencing was performed on CD4+ or CD8+ T cells sorted from blood, taken in a trial of the OX40 agonist ivuxolimab. This rearrangement joins TRBV20-1 to TRBJ2-7; D is undetermined. The source of this sequence is an adult with an advanced solid tumor such as melanoma, head and neck, liver or kidney cancer. The CDR3 region has the DNA TGCAGTGCTAGAGATCACGCTGAGCAGTACTTC. Its protein product is CSARDHAEQYF.